This T cell receptor beta chain was captured in a study of T cells in Graves' hyperthyroidism and ophthalmopathy (dated by TCRdb to the late 2010s). About the full investigation: Peripheral blood samples were taken at initial diagnosis, before any treatment was given. For training and testing, the 80 to 100 patients in the discovery cohort were randomly divided in a 7:3 ratio. The paper describes TCR Vbeta CDR3 sequencing of 130 to 150 peripheral blood samples, made up of 43 ophthalmopathy patients, approximately 76 hyperthyroidism patients and approximately 17 progressor patients. Whether ophthalmopathy could be predicted prospectively was tested in an independent validation cohort made up of some 20 hyperthyroidism patients plus 17 patients who later progressed to ophthalmopathy. To identify distinguishing TCR V-J signatures, a discovery cohort of about 100 patients was used, comprising 40 to 45 with Graves' ophthalmopathy and about 59 with stable Graves' hyperthyroidism. Once sampling was done, hyperthyroidism patients were given methimazole at a starting dose of 30 mg daily, whereas ophthalmopathy patients were given high-dose intravenous methylprednisolone. In roughly six Graves' hyperthyroidism patients, the study also compared T-cell repertoires from thyroid tissue with T-cell repertoires from blood. What the research found in general, with its limitations: Most expanded thyroid clonotypes (frequency above 0.001) were also found in blood, which suggests that blood repertoires may mirror thyroid immune responses. During validation, the model predicted progression to ophthalmopathy a median of around 7 months ahead of onset, with more than 60% sensitivity and 72% to 80% specificity. Sample size was not statistically predetermined, and investigators were not blinded to group allocation. A 13 V-J signature model separated ophthalmopathy from stable hyperthyroidism, with approximately 87% sensitivity and roughly 81% specificity in cross-validation and 80%/75% in testing.

The CDR3, from cysteine to phenylalanine, totals 12 residues. Of all the DNA, just the CDR3 is kept, 36 bases in frame from base 1. The germline V gene provides CDR1 SQVTM and CDR2 ANQGSEA. V is clipped by 3 bases and J by 4 bases, and the sequence between their germline boundaries is 8 bases long. Stable Graves' hyperthyroidism was defined as no progression to ophthalmopathy during 18 months of follow-up. Hyperthyroidism patients were newly diagnosed, with disease duration under 2 months, and aged 18 to 65 years. Any patient with an uncontrolled infection, another autoimmune disease, pregnancy or lactation was excluded. Diagnoses were established on the basis of clinical symptoms, serum thyroxine and TRAb, thyroid ultrasound, and orbital computed tomography. PBMCs were separated from 10 ml of fresh peripheral blood using Ficoll-Paque density gradient centrifugation. Total RNA was extracted with Trizol reagent, and quality was checked on an Agilent 2100 Bioanalyzer.

TCR beta CDR3 regions were amplified from RNA transcripts. The first round of RT-PCR for the TCR CDR3 was performed with the HTBI primer set and the Qiagen OneStep RT-PCR kit. A second multiplex PCR round built the libraries, followed by size selection and purification. Libraries were sequenced paired-end with 100 bp reads on an Illumina HiSeq2000. Under the source paper's analysis protocol: SOAPnuke was used to process the raw data, with reads discarded if the reads contained adapters or uncalled bases, had a mean Phred below 15, or lacked an exact constant-primer or identifier match. High-quality paired reads were merged with COPE v1.2.5, and unique nucleotide sequences were defined as clonotypes. MiTCR v1.1 was used to align the clonotypes against IMGT TRBV, TRBD and TRBJ reference segments. Only V-J combinations with frequency above 0.0001, covering about 99% of repertoires, were analysed. The TCS score was defined as F50 (clonal expansion) divided by E x V (chaos), with BLOSUM62-based TCRdist calculated between CDR3 peptides within each V-J. Welch's t-statistics and random forest reduced fewer than 600 V-J features to around 14, which were used in a naive Bayes classifier (R e1071). TCRdb ran its own pipeline on the public reads, namely fastp trimming at Q25 and MiXCR clone calling, and kept in-frame beta chains. Rows with one shared CDR3 protein collapse into an entry with the most common genes and DNA. The V and J calls come from TCRdb's annotation, not from the publication. Within this sample are under 550,000 distinct CDR3 sequences, with about 13% of them counted one time only. The ten largest clonotypes hold 5% to 6% of the sample.

This clonotype was seen a few times. It has no known antigen specificity. Base qualities are missing; no much larger clone stands one base away. Material: blood. This TCR was sampled from a woman between 18 and 29 years old with Graves' hyperthyroidism. The chain is encoded by TRBV29-1 joined to TRBJ2-3, with the D gene uncertain. The DNA is TGCAGCGTTGAGACCATGGCAGATACGCAGTATTTT. Protein translation: CSVETMADTQYF.